One TCR beta chain is described in this entry. The antigen is unknown. The data were taken from a study of cytomegalovirus exposure and HLA in healthy donors. Notes on the study in general: Judged likely to be a sequencing artifact was a cluster of highly shared sequence variants. Accurate prediction of most subjects' HLA-A and HLA-B alleles from TCR beta sequences was reported.

The length of the CDR3 is 13 residues. Germline V CDR1 and CDR2: MGHRA, YSYEKL. The junction had 8 bases not matched to a gene; V was cut back by 5 bases and J by 8 bases. 13 Jbeta primers and 60 Vbeta primers were used for the PCR. Measured with immunoSEQ multiplex PCR; TCRdb has only the in-frame clones, and not every one. There are roughly 100,000 clones in the sample; about 79% occur only once, and less than 3.5% lies in the top ten. The sequence was obtained from a male donor in good health and CMV-seropositive. V is TRBV4-1 and J is TRBJ1-2; TRBD1 aligns across 7 bases. Sequencing was done on a sample of PBMCs. The CDR3 DNA reads TGCGCCAGCAGCTCGTACAGGGGAAGGGGCTACACCTTC. It is translated as CASSSYRGRGYTF.